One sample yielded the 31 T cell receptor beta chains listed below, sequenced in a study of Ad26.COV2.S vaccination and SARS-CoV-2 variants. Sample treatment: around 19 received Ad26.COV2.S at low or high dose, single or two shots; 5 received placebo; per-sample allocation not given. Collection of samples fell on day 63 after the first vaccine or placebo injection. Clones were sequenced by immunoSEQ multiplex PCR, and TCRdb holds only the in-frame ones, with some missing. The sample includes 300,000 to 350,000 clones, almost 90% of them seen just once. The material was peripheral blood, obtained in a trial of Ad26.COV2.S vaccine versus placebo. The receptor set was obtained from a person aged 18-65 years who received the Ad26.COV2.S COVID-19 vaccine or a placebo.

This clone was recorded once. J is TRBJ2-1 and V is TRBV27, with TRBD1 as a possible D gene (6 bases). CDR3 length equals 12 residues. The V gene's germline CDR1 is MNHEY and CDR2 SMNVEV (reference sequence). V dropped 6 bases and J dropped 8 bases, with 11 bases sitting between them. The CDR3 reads CASSVTGYEQFF. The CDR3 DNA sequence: TGTGCCAGCAGCGTGACAGGCTATGAGCAGTTCTTC.

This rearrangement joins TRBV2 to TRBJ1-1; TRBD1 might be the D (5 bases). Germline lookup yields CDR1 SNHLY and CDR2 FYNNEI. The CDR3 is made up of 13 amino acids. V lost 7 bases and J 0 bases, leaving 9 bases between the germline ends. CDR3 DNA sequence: TGTGCCAGCATCAAAGGGGTGAACACTGAAGCTTTCTTT. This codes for CASIKGVNTEAFF.

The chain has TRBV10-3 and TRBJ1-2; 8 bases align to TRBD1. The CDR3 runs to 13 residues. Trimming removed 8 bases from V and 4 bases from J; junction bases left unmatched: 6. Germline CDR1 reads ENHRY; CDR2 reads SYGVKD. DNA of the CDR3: TGTGCCATCGGGAGACAGGGGAGCTATGGCTACACCTTC. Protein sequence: CAIGRQGSYGYTF.

The CDR3 loop is CASSLEGKNTEAFF. As DNA, the CDR3 is TGTGCCAGCAGCTTAGAGGGCAAGAACACTGAAGCTTTCTTT. The chain has TRBV11-3 and TRBJ1-1; D remains unclear. V dropped 0 bases and J dropped 1 base, with 6 bases sitting between them. The germline V gene has CDR1 SGHNT and CDR2 YENEEA. The CDR3 has 14 amino acids.

This chain's CDR3 is CASSLRTGGDEQYF. In DNA form, the CDR3 reads TGCGCCAGCAGCCTCAGGACAGGGGGTGACGAGCAGTACTTC. The chain links TRBV5-1 to TRBJ2-7, with 10 bases that match TRBD1. This CDR3 contains 14 residues. Looked up from germline, CDR1 is SGHRS and CDR2 is YFSETQ. Trimming cost V 4 bases and J 5 bases; bases outside gene matches: 6.

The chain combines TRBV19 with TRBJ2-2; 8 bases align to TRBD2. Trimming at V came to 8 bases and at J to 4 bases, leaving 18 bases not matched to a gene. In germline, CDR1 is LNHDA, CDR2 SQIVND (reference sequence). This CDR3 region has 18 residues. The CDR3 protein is CASRQRTSGAMSTGELFF. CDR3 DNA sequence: TGTGCCAGTCGCCAACGAACTAGCGGAGCAATGAGCACCGGGGAGCTGTTTTTT.

The DNA for the CDR3 is TGTGCCAGCAGCTTAGAACAGTCGCAGGGTATAAGCGGGGGAACCTACGAGCAGTACTTC. It encodes CASSLEQSQGISGGTYEQYF. This chain uses TRBV7-6 with TRBJ2-7, with 8 bases that match TRBD2. With V trimmed by 1 base and J by 2 bases, 19 bases remained unmatched. This CDR3 is 20 amino acids long. Looked up from germline, CDR1 is SGHVS and CDR2 is FNYEAQ.

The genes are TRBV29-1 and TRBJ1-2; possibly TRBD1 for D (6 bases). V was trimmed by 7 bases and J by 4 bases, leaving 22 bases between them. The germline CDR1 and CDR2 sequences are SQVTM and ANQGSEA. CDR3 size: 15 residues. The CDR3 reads CSAIQRSGVGYGYTF. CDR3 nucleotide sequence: TGCAGCGCTATACAGAGGTCAGGGGTGGGCTATGGCTACACCTTC.

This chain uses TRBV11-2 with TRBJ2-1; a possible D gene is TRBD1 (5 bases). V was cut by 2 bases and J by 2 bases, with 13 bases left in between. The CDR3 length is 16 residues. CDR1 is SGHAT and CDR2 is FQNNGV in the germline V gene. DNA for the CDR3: TGTGCCAGCAGCTTACAAGGGGATCAGACCTACAATGAGCAGTTCTTC. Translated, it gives CASSLQGDQTYNEQFF.

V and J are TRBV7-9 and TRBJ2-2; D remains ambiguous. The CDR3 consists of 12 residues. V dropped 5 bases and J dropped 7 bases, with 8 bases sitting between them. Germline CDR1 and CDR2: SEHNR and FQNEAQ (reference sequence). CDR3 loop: CASSPSNGELFF. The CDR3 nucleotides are TGTGCCAGCAGCCCCTCGAACGGGGAGCTGTTTTTT.

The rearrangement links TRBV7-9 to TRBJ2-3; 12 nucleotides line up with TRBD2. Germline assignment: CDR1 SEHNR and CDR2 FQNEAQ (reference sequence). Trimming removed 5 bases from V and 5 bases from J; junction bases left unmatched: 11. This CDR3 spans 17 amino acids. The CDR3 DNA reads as TGTGCCAGCAGCCCGGCCTGGACTAGCGGGGATCAAGATACGCAGTATTTT. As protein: CASSPAWTSGDQDTQYF.

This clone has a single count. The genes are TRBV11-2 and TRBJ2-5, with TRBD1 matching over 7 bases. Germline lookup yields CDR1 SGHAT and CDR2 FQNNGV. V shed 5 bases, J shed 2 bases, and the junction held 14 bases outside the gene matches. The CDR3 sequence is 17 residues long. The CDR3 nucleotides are TGTGCCAGCAGCCTAAGGAGCCCGGGACAGTCTCAAGAGACCCAGTACTTC. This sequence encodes CASSLRSPGQSQETQYF.

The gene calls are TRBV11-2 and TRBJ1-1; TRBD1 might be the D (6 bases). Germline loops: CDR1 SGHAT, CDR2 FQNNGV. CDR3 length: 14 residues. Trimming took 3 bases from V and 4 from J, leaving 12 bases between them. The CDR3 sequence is CASSFNRVSTEAFF. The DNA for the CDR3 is TGTGCCAGCAGCTTTAACAGGGTAAGCACTGAAGCTTTCTTT.

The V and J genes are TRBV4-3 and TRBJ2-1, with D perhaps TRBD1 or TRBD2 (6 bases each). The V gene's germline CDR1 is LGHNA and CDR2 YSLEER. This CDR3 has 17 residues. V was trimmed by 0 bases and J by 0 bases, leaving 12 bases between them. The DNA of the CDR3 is TGCGCCAGCAGCCAAGAAGCCGGGGGCAGCTCCTACAATGAGCAGTTCTTC. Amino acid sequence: CASSQEAGGSSYNEQFF.

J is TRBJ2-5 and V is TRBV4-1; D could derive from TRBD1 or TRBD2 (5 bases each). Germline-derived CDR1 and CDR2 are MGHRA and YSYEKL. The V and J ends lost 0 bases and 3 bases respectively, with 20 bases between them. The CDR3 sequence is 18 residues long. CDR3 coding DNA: TGCGCCAGCAGCCAAGAATCCGCCCCAATAGGGACCGAAGAGACCCAGTACTTC. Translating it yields CASSQESAPIGTEETQYF.

The CDR3 DNA reads TGTGCCAGCAGCTTTAACTCCTACGAGCAGTACGTC. This sequence encodes CASSFNSYEQYV. This chain uses TRBV5-4 with TRBJ2-7; D not resolved. Trimming stripped 2 bases from V and 0 bases from J, with 3 bases between. The CDR3 has 12 amino acids. Germline V gene lookup returns CDR1 SGHNT and CDR2 YYREEE (reference sequence).

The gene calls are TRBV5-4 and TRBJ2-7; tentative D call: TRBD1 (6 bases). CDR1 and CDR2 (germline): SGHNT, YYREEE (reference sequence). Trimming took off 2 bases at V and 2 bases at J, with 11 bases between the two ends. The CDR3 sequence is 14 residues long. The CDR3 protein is CASSLSDRPYEQYF. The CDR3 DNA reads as TGTGCCAGCAGCTTAAGTGACAGGCCCTACGAGCAGTACTTC.

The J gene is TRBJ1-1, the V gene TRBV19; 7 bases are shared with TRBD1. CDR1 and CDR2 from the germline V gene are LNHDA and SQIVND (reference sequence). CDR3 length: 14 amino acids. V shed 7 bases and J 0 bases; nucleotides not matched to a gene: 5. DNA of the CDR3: TGTGCCAGTATCTCGGACAGGATGAACACTGAAGCTTTCTTT. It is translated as CASISDRMNTEAFF.

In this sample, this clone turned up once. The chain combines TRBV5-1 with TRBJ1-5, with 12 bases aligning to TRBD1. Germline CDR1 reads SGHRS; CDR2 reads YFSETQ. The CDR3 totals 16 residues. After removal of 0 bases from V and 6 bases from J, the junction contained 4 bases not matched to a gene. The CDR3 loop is CASSLDGTGGSQPQHF. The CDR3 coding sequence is TGCGCCAGCAGCTTGGATGGGACAGGGGGCAGTCAGCCCCAGCATTTT.

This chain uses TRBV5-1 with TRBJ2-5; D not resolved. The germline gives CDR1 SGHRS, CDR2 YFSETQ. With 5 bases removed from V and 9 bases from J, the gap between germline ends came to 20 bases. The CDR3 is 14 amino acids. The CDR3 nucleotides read TGCGCCAGCAGGGCGTGGCGGTGGGGTAGGGCCCAGTACTTC. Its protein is CASRAWRWGRAQYF.

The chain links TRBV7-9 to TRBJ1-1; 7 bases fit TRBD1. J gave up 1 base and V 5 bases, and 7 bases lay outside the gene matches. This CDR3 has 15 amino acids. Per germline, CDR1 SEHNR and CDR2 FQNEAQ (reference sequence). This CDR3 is CASSVGWTGNTEAFF. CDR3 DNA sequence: TGTGCCAGCAGCGTGGGTTGGACAGGGAACACTGAAGCTTTCTTT.

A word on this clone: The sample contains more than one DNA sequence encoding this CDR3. The CDR3 DNA reads TGCGCCAGCAGCCAGGGACTAGCGGTCTACAATGAGCAGTTCTTC. Amino acids: CASSQGLAVYNEQFF. The rearrangement links TRBV4-3 to TRBJ2-1, with 11 nucleotides matching TRBD2. The CDR3 covers 15 residues. The germline V gene has CDR1 LGHNA and CDR2 YSLEER. Trimming cost V 3 bases and J 3 bases; bases outside gene matches: 1.

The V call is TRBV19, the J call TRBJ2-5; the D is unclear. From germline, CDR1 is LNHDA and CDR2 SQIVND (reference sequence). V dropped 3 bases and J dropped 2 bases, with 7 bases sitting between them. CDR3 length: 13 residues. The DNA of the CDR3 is TGTGCCAGTAGTATTATACAGCAAGAGACCCAGTACTTC. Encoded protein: CASSIIQQETQYF.

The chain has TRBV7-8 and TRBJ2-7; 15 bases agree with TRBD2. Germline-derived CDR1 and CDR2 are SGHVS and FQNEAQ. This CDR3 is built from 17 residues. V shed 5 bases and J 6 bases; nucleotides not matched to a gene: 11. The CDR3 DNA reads TGTGCCAGCAGCCTAACCGGGACTAGCGGGAGGAAAGCCGAGCAGTACGTC. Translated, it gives CASSLTGTSGRKAEQYV.

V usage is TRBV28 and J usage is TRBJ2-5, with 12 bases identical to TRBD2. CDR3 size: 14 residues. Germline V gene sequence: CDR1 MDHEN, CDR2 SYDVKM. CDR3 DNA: TGTCGCTCGGGACTAGCGGGTCGAGGAGAGACCCAGTACTTC. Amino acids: CRSGLAGRGETQYF. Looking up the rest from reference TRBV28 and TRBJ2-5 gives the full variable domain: DVKVTQSSRYLVKRTGEKVFLECVQDMDHENMFWYRQDPGLGLRLIYFSYDVKMKEKGDIPEGYSVSREKKERFSLILESASTNQTSMYLCRSGLAGRGETQYFGPGTRLLVL.

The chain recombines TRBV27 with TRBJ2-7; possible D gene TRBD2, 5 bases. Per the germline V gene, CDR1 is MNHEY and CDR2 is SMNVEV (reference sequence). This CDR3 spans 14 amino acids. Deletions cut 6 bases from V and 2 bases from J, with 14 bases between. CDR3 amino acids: CASSLPGSTYEQYF. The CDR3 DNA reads TGTGCCAGCAGCCTCCCGGGGTCAACCTACGAGCAGTACTTC.

CDR3 coding DNA: TGTGCCAGCTCACCACCTTTGGATGTGGGAGGGAATGAGCAGTTCTTC. Translated, it gives CASSPPLDVGGNEQFF. The chain has TRBV18 and TRBJ2-1; 7 bases match TRBD2. Per the germline V gene, CDR1 is KGHSH and CDR2 is LQKENI. Trimming took 0 bases from V and 7 from J; bases not matched to a gene: 9. The CDR3 length is 16 residues.

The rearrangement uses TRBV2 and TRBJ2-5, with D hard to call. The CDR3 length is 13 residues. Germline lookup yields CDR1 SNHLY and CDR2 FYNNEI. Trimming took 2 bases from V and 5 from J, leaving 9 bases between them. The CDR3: CASSEWREETQYF. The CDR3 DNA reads TGTGCCAGCAGTGAATGGAGAGAGGAGACCCAGTACTTC.

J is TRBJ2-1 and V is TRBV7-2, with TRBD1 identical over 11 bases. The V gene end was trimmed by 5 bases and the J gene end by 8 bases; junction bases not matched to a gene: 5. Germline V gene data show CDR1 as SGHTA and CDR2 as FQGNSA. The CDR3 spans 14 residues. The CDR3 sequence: CASSGTGGWDEQFF. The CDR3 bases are TGTGCCAGCAGCGGGACAGGGGGGTGGGATGAGCAGTTCTTC.

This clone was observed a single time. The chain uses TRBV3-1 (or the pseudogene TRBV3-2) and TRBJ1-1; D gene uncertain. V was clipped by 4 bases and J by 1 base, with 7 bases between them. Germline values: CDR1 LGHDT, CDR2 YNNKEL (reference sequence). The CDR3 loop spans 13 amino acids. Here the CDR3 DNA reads TGTGCCAGCAGCCCCGCTGCGAACACTGAAGCTTTCTTT. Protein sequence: CASSPAANTEAFF.

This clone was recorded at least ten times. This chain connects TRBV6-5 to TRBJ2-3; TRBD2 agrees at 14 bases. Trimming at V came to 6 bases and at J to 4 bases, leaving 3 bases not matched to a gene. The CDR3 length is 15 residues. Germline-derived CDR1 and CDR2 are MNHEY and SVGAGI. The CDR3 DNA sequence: TGTGCCAGCAGACGACTAGCGGGGGGGGCAGATACGCAGTATTTT. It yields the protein CASRRLAGGADTQYF.